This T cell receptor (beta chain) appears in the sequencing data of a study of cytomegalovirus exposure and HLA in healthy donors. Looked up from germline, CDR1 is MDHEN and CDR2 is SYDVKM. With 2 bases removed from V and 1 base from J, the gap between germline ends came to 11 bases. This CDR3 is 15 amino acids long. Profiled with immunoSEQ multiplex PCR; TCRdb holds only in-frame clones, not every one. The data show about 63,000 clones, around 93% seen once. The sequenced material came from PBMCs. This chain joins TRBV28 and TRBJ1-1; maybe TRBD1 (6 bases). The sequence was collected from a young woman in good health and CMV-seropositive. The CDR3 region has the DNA TGTGCCAGCAGTTTAGGACCGGGACAGAACACTGAAGCTTTCTTT. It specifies CASSLGPGQNTEAFF.